Each of the 25 T cell receptor beta chains below was sequenced from the same sample in a study of cytomegalovirus exposure and HLA in healthy donors. Primers: 60 Vbeta forward and 13 Jbeta reverse. Using immunoSEQ multiplex PCR, the repertoire was profiled, and TCRdb retains in-frame clones only, with some absent. The sample includes 130,000 or so clones. Sequenced material: PBMCs. These receptors were collected from a woman in her thirties or forties in good health and CMV-seronegative.

The V call is TRBV5-6, the J call TRBJ2-1, with 7 nucleotides matching TRBD1. Germline lookup yields CDR1 SGHDT and CDR2 YYEEEE. V gave up 4 bases and J gave up 13 bases; unmatched junction bases: 20. The CDR3 length is 16 residues. In DNA, the CDR3 is TGTGCCAGCAGCCCGGGGCCCGGGACAGCCACCAGGGACCAGTTCTTC. Its protein is CASSPGPGTATRDQFF.

The rearrangement uses TRBV2 and TRBJ2-1; a weak D match, TRBD1 (5 bases). This CDR3 has 13 residues. The germline CDR1 and CDR2 sequences are SNHLY and FYNNEI. V was shortened by 2 bases and J by 8 bases, with 10 bases between the two germline ends. DNA for the CDR3: TGTGCCAGCAGTGAAATTAGGGGTGATGAGCAGTTCTTC. This encodes CASSEIRGDEQFF.

The chain uses TRBV4-1 and TRBJ1-4; D not resolved. The V gene's germline CDR1 is MGHRA and CDR2 YSYEKL. V shed 0 bases and J shed 4 bases, with 15 bases lying between them. This CDR3 comprises 17 residues. This CDR3 is CASSQDEVKQFNEKLFF. The CDR3 bases are TGCGCCAGCAGCCAAGATGAAGTAAAACAGTTTAATGAAAAACTGTTTTTT.

The chain recombines TRBV5-1 with TRBJ2-7, with unresolved D. This CDR3 has 13 residues. Trimming pared 1 base from V and 2 bases from J, leaving 7 bases between. CDR1 SGHRS and CDR2 YFSETQ come from the germline V gene. The CDR3 is CASSLQYTYEQYF. CDR3 sequence (DNA): TGCGCCAGCAGCTTGCAGTATACCTACGAGCAGTACTTC. The full variable domain, in which reference TRBV5-1 and TRBJ2-7 provide the parts outside the CDR3, is KAGVTQTPRYLIKTRGQQVTLSCSPISGHRSVSWYQQTPGQGLQFLFEYFSETQRNKGNFPGRFSGRQFSNSRSEMNVSTLELGDSALYLCASSLQYTYEQYFGPGTRLTVT.

The gene calls are TRBV4-1 and TRBJ1-4; 7 bases line up with TRBD1. V shed 2 bases and J 0 bases; nucleotides not matched to a gene: 12. The CDR3 loop spans 19 amino acids. The germline CDR1 and CDR2 sequences are MGHRA and YSYEKL. The CDR3 spells CASSQLPPLGQATNEKLFF. The CDR3 DNA reads TGCGCCAGCAGCCAACTCCCACCCCTCGGACAGGCAACTAATGAAAAACTGTTTTTT.

The chain carries TRBV19 and TRBJ1-3; D might be TRBD1 (6 bases). Germline loops: CDR1 LNHDA, CDR2 SQIVND (reference sequence). The CDR3 is 15 amino acids. The V end was cut by 6 bases, the J end by 3 bases, with 15 bases between. CDR3 DNA sequence: TGTGCCAGTAGCATCGTGGGGGGGCATGGAAACACCATATATTTT. It translates to CASSIVGGHGNTIYF.

The V and J genes are TRBV19 and TRBJ1-5, with 7 positions matching TRBD1. CDR3 size: 17 residues. Germline CDR1 LNHDA, CDR2 SQIVND (reference sequence). V lost 5 bases, J lost 6 bases, and 16 bases stayed unmatched. In nucleotides, the CDR3 is TGTGCCAGTAGTCCTTTGAAACAGGGGATACTAGGTCAGCCCCAGCATTTT. This translates into CASSPLKQGILGQPQHF.

The V call is TRBV28, the J call TRBJ2-2; 13 bases line up with TRBD2. CDR1 and CDR2 from the germline V gene are MDHEN and SYDVKM. The ends lost 3 bases at V and 4 bases at J; junction bases unmatched: 8. This CDR3 comprises 18 residues. The CDR3 DNA reads TGTGCCAGCAGTTTTCTACTAGCGGGGGGGCCGGGCACCGGGGAGCTGTTTTTT. This gives the protein CASSFLLAGGPGTGELFF.

Here the CDR3 DNA reads TGTGCCAGCAGCCTCCTCTTCGCGAACACCGGGGAGCTGTTTTTT. As protein: CASSLLFANTGELFF. This chain connects TRBV28 to TRBJ2-2; D is uncertain. V gave up 6 bases and J gave up 0 bases, with 11 bases separating them. The CDR3 has 15 amino acids. Germline lookup yields CDR1 MDHEN and CDR2 SYDVKM.

The chain joins TRBV7-6 to TRBJ2-1, with 13 bases aligning to TRBD2. CDR3 size: 15 residues. Germline loops: CDR1 SGHVS, CDR2 FNYEAQ. V lost 6 bases, J lost 12 bases, and 11 bases stayed unmatched. The CDR3 protein is CASSDQGLAGIGQFF. CDR3 nucleotides: TGTGCCAGCAGTGACCAGGGACTAGCGGGGATTGGGCAGTTCTTC.

The chain links TRBV7-9 to TRBJ2-7, with D perhaps matching TRBD2 (5 bases). The CDR3 is 12 amino acids. Per germline, CDR1 SEHNR and CDR2 FQNEAQ (reference sequence). V was shortened by 3 bases and J by 12 bases, with 15 bases between the two germline ends. The DNA for the CDR3 is TGTGCCAGCAGCTTTAAAGGGATCGGGGTGTACTTC. This sequence encodes CASSFKGIGVYF.

The V and J genes are TRBV19 and TRBJ2-7; weak D call: TRBD1 (6 bases). CDR3 size: 14 residues. Germline loops: CDR1 LNHDA, CDR2 SQIVND (reference sequence). Trimming took 5 bases from V and 5 from J, leaving 16 bases between them. The CDR3 DNA sequence: TGTGCCAGTAGTTCCCGGTACAGGGCGGACGAGCAGTACTTC. It yields the protein CASSSRYRADEQYF.

The chain links TRBV27 to TRBJ1-2; 7 nucleotides line up with TRBD1. The CDR3 length is 14 residues. Germline loops: CDR1 MNHEY, CDR2 SMNVEV (reference sequence). Trimming cost V 6 bases and J 8 bases; bases outside gene matches: 12. The CDR3 DNA is TGTGCCAGCAGGACTAACAGGGGCAGGGAAGGCTACACCTTC. Protein sequence: CASRTNRGREGYTF.

As concerns this clone: The junction departs from germline at one end; a sequencing error may be responsible. Other DNA sequences within the sample encode an identical CDR3. The chain joins TRBV19 to TRBJ1-2; 10 nucleotides agree with TRBD1. Germline lookup yields CDR1 LNHDA and CDR2 SQIVND (reference sequence). The CDR3 loop spans 16 amino acids. The CDR3 loop is CASSLGTGTGDYGYTF. In DNA, the CDR3 is TGCGCCAGTAGTCTGGGAACCGGGACAGGGGACTATGGCTACACCTTC.

The chain carries TRBV9 and TRBJ1-4, with a tentative D call TRBD1 (6 bases). The germline V gene encodes CDR1 SGDLS and CDR2 YYNGEE. This CDR3 has 15 amino acids. Trimming removed 0 bases at V and 8 bases at J, with 14 bases between. The CDR3 DNA reads TGTGCCAGCAGCGTAGCGGGGCAGGGGTACGAAAAACTGTTTTTT. Protein product: CASSVAGQGYEKLFF.

This chain links TRBV5-1 with TRBJ1-6; 8 nucleotides line up with TRBD1. This CDR3 spans 15 amino acids. The germline gives CDR1 SGHRS, CDR2 YFSETQ. The trim removed 4 bases at V and 7 bases at J, leaving 7 bases unmatched. The CDR3 coding sequence is TGCGCCAGCAGCCCGTCGACAGGGGAGAATTCACCCCTCCACTTT. This gives the protein CASSPSTGENSPLHF.

J is TRBJ1-2 and V is TRBV7-8, with a tentative D call TRBD1 (5 bases). This CDR3 is built from 15 residues. The V end lost 2 bases, the J end lost 8 bases, and 18 bases lay between the germline ends. Germline assignment: CDR1 SGHVS and CDR2 FQNEAQ. DNA of the CDR3: TGTGCCAGCAGCTTACCCCGACGGGGGTTTCGCGGCTACACCTTC. Translation: CASSLPRRGFRGYTF.

The chain combines TRBV29-1 with TRBJ1-1; TRBD1 might be the D (5 bases). This CDR3 comprises 12 residues. Trimming pared 8 bases from V and 1 base from J, leaving 11 bases between. CDR1 and CDR2 from the germline V gene are SQVTM and ANQGSEA. CDR3 sequence: CSFVQGNTEAFF. The CDR3 DNA reads TGCAGCTTCGTTCAGGGGAACACTGAAGCTTTCTTT.

The rearrangement links TRBV29-1 to TRBJ2-7; 9 positions match TRBD1. Trimming took 7 bases from V and 0 from J; bases not matched to a gene: 4. The CDR3 is 13 residues long. Germline V lookup: CDR1 SQVTM, CDR2 ANQGSEA. The CDR3 region has the DNA TGCAGCGCACAGACAGGGGGCTCCTACGAGCAGTACTTC. Its translation is CSAQTGGSYEQYF.

Turning to this clone: The same CDR3 can be traced to other DNA sequences in this sample. This sequence joins TRBV6-5 and TRBJ2-7; 7 bases are a match to TRBD1. Trimming took 6 bases from V and 4 from J; bases not matched to a gene: 6. Germline V CDR1 and CDR2: MNHEY, SVGAGI. This CDR3 is built from 13 residues. The DNA of the CDR3 is TGTGCCAGCAGAAAGGGACAGAGGTACGAGCAGTACGTC. It codes for CASRKGQRYEQYV.

The gene calls are TRBV7-2 and TRBJ2-1; TRBD2 agrees at 9 bases. The CDR3 runs to 17 residues. Germline values: CDR1 SGHTA, CDR2 FQGNSA. V shed 5 bases, J shed 6 bases, and the junction held 14 bases outside the gene matches. For the CDR3, the DNA is TGTGCCAGCAGCCTCACCCTGACGCGGGGGGGTATCAATGAGCAGTTCTTC. Translating it yields CASSLTLTRGGINEQFF. Full variable domain (remainder filled in from reference TRBV7-2 and TRBJ2-1): GAGVSQSPSNKVTEKGKDVELRCDPISGHTALYWYRQSLGQGLEFLIYFQGNSAPDKSGLPSDRFSAERTGGSVSTLTIQRTQQEDSAVYLCASSLTLTRGGINEQFFGPGTRLTVL.

The chain combines TRBV7-9 with TRBJ1-4; D is uncertain. V shed 7 bases and J shed 8 bases, with 14 bases lying between them. Germline V gene data show CDR1 as SEHNR and CDR2 as FQNEAQ (reference sequence). The CDR3 has 13 amino acids. The chain's CDR3 is CASTLSGGEKLFF. As DNA, the CDR3 is TGTGCCAGCACCCTATCGGGTGGGGAAAAACTGTTTTTT. Complete variable domain (other parts from reference TRBV7-9 and TRBJ1-4): DTGVSQNPRHKITKRGQNVTFRCDPISEHNRLYWYRQTLGQGPEFLTYFQNEAQLEKSRLLSDRFSAERPKGSFSTLEIQRTEQGDSAMYLCASTLSGGEKLFFGSGTQLSVL.

The V call is TRBV29-1, the J call TRBJ2-5, with 10 nucleotides matching TRBD2. J lost 2 bases, V lost 6 bases, and 0 bases had no gene match. Germline CDR1 SQVTM, CDR2 ANQGSEA. The CDR3 spans 12 residues. CDR3 nucleotides: TGCAGCGTAGCGGGGGGGCAAGAGACCCAGTACTTC. Translating gives CSVAGGQETQYF.

V gene TRBV28 combines with J gene TRBJ2-1; 8 bases line up with TRBD2. CDR3 size: 15 residues. Germline CDR1 reads MDHEN; CDR2 reads SYDVKM. V lost 4 bases and J lost 4; bases outside the gene matches: 6. The CDR3 reads CASSSPGGGYNEQFF. DNA for the CDR3: TGTGCCAGCAGTTCACCGGGGGGGGGATACAATGAGCAGTTCTTC. Using reference TRBV28 and TRBJ2-1 for the parts outside the CDR3, the full variable domain is DVKVTQSSRYLVKRTGEKVFLECVQDMDHENMFWYRQDPGLGLRLIYFSYDVKMKEKGDIPEGYSVSREKKERFSLILESASTNQTSMYLCASSSPGGGYNEQFFGPGTRLTVL.

The V gene is TRBV11-2, the J gene TRBJ1-1, with D unclear. The CDR3 sequence is 14 residues long. Germline V lookup: CDR1 SGHAT, CDR2 FQNNGV. Trimming cost V 1 base and J 1 base, with 7 bases left between them. The CDR3 sequence: CASSLGQRNTEAFF. The CDR3 region has the DNA TGTGCCAGCAGCTTAGGGCAGCGGAACACTGAAGCTTTCTTT.